This T cell receptor (beta chain) was sequenced for a study of shared clonotypes between healthy human individuals. General observations from the study: Generally, naive subsets came out with larger estimated richness than memory subsets.

Every immunoSEQ plate was one replicate of a subset's evenly spread DNA. In the original workflow: For the immunoSEQ data, sequences were junction-only without quality scores, so filtering differed. TCRdb's table, derived via immunoSEQ multiplex PCR, lists solely in-frame clones and lacks some. That table furnishes V, J and clone size, whereas the DNA furnished D and trimming. The table has over 2 million clones, around 93% seen once. CDR1 SGHDT and CDR2 YYEEEE come from the germline V gene. Between the trimmed V and J ends, which lost 3 bases and 3 bases, there was a span of 13 bases. The CDR3 extends over 14 amino acids. Of note for this clone: Its target is unknown.

Sequencing input: naive CD4+ T cells from PBMCs. Subset given: CD45RA+ positively selected. The gene calls are TRBV5-6 and TRBJ2-7; D is uncertain. This TCR was sampled from a man between 18 and 35 years old in good health. Some clones in this sample may be carry-over from other donors' samples. CDR3 sequence reads: CASSSFGPYYEQYF. CDR3 nucleotide sequence: TGTGCCAGCAGCTCCTTCGGCCCCTACTACGAGCAGTACTTC.